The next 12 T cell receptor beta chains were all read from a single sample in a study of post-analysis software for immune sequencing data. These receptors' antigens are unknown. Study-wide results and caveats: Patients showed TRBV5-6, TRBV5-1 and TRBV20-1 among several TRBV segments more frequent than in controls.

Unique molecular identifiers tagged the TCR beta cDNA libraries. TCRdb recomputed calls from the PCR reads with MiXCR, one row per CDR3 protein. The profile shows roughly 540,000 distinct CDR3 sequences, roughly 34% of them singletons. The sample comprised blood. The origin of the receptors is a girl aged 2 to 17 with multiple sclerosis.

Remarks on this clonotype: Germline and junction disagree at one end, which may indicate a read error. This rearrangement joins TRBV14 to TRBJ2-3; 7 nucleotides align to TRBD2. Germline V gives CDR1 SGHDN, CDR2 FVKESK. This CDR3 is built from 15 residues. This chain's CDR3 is CASSHRRGLTDTQYF. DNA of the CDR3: TGTGCCAGTAGCCATCGGCGGGGGTTAACAGATACGCAGTATTTT.

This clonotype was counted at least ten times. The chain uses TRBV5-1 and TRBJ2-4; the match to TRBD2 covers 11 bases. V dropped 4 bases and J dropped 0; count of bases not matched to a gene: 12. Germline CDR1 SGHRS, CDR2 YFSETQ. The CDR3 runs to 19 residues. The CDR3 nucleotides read TGCGCCAGCAGCATGCCGACTAGCGGGGAAGTCCTAGCCAAAAACATTCAGTACTTC. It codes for CASSMPTSGEVLAKNIQYF. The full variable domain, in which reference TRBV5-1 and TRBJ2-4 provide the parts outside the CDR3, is KAGVTQTPRYLIKTRGQQVTLSCSPISGHRSVSWYQQTPGQGLQFLFEYFSETQRNKGNFPGRFSGRQFSNSRSEMNVSTLELGDSALYLCASSMPTSGEVLAKNIQYFGAGTRLSVL.

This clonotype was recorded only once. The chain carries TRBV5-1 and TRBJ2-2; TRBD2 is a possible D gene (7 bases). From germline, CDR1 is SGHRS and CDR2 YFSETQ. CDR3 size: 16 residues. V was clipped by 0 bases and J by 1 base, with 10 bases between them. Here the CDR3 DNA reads TGCGCCAGCAGCTTGGGAGCGGGACAGAACACCGGGGAGCTGTTTTTT. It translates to CASSLGAGQNTGELFF.

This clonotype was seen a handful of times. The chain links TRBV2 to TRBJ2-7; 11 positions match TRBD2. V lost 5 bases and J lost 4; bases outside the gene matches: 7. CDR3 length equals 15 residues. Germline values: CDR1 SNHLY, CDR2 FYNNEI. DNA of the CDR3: TGTGCCAGCAGTTTACTCCGGACTAGCGGGTACGAGCAGTACTTC. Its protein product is CASSLLRTSGYEQYF.

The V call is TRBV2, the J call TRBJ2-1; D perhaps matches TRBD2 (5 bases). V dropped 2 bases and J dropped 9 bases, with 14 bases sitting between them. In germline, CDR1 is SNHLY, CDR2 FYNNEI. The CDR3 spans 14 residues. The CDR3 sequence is CASSESGWLGEQFF. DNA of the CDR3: TGTGCCAGCAGTGAATCGGGGTGGCTCGGTGAGCAGTTCTTC.

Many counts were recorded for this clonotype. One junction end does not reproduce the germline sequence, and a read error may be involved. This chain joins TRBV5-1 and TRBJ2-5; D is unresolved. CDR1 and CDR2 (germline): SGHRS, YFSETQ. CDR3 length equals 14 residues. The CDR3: CASSLVGGQETQYF. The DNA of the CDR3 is TGTGCCAGCAGCTTGGTCGGCGGACAAGAGACCCAGTACTTC.

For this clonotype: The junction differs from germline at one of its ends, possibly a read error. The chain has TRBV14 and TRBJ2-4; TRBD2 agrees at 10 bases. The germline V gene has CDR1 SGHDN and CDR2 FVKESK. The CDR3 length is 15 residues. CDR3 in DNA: TGTGCCAGCAGTCCTAGCGGGGGTGTCAAAACCATTCAGTACTTC. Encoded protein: CASSPSGGVKTIQYF. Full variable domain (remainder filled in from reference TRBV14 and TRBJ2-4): EAGVTQFPSHSVIEKGQTVTLRCDPISGHDNLYWYRRVMGKEIKFLLHFVKESKQDESGMPNNRFLAERTGGTYSTLKVQPAELEDSGVYFCASSPSGGVKTIQYFGAGTRLSVL.

The CDR3 DNA reads TGTGCCAGCGACCGGGACAGGAACTATGGCTACACCTTC. This translates into CASDRDRNYGYTF. This chain links TRBV18 with TRBJ1-2; 8 positions match TRBD1. This CDR3 has 13 residues. CDR1 is KGHSH, CDR2 LQKENI, per germline. V lost 8 bases to trimming and J lost 2 bases; unmatched junction nucleotides: 4.

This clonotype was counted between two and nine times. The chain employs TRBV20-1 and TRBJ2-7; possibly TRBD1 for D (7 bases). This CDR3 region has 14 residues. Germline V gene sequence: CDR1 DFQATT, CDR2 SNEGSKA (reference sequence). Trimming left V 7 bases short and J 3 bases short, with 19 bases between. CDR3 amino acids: CSGGRQGGGYEQYF. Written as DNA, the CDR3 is TGCAGTGGGGGGAGGCAGGGGGGAGGCTACGAGCAGTACTTC.

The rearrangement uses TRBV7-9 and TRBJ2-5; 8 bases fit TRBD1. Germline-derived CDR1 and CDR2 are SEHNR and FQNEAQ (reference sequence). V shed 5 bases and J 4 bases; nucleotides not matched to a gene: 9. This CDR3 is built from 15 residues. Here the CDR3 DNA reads TGTGCCAGCAGCCTCGCTGACAGGGGTAGAGAGACCCAGTACTTC. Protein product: CASSLADRGRETQYF.

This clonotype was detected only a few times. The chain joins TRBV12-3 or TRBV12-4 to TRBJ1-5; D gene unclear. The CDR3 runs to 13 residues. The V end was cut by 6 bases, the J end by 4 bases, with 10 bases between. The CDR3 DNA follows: TGTGCCAGCAGCCATGCGACTAATCAGCCCCAGCATTTT. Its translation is CASSHATNQPQHF.

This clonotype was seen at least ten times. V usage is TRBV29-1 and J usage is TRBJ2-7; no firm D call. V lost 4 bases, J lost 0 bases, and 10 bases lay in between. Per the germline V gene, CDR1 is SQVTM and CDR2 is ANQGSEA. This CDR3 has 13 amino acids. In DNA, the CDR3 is TGCAGCGTTGGTCTAGGGCCCTCCTACGAGCAGTACTTC. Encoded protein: CSVGLGPSYEQYF.